This T cell receptor (beta chain) was sequenced in a study of cytomegalovirus exposure and HLA in healthy donors (dated by TCRdb to about 2017). At the level of the whole study: An earlier analysis of under 600 of the donors reported about 250 Gb of sequence data and some 120 million unique TCR beta sequences from some 180 million T cells. In a later genetic analysis, genome-wide SNP genotypes for about three fifths of the roughly 670 donors were used, and that subset was treated as a discovery cohort. About 300 gigabases of sequencing data and roughly 90 million unique TCR sequences were included in an early release covering 550 to 800 HLA-typed donors. All discovery cohort repertoires had been generated on a single sequencing platform. Besides the first cohort of roughly 640 subjects, a separate validation cohort made up of over 95 different subjects was used. Among some 410 genotyped donors of the cohort, an average of around 240,000 unique TCR beta nucleotide sequences were sequenced per donor, roughly a sixth of them non-productive. Typing coverage differed by locus: A, B, C, DRB1 and DQB1 were typed in roughly 620-630 donors, DQA1 in about 560, DPA1 in some 570, and DPB1 in 450 to 490. The study profiled the T cell repertoires of around 700 subjects by immunosequencing and related them to cytomegalovirus serostatus. Donor age, sex, ethnicity and CMV serostatus were compiled together with the repertoire data. In an earlier analysis of roughly 580 of the donors, high-throughput TCR beta sequencing was used to judge whether each TCR beta V gene segment behaved as functional or pseudogenic. The genetic ancestry cluster associated with self-reported Caucasian donors included over 80% of the approximately 400 genotyped donors. Rather than drawing on any new phenotypic data, the later analysis identified candidate immune exposures from TCR beta sequences and the way those sequences occurred across donors. To predict cytomegalovirus infection status, the study combined high-throughput TCR immunosequencing, statistical association of individual TCRs with disease status, and machine learning. The study aimed to test whether signatures of past pathogen exposure could be identified by cataloging public T cell receptors. Both class I and class II loci were covered by HLA typing, at four-digit resolution. Several DR-DQ haplotypes were handled as single units for association and clustering because linkage in the cohort was strong. To study patterns of TCR occurrence, a later analysis re-analyzed previously published TCR beta repertoires from 650 to 750 donors and added high-resolution HLA genotyping. Study-level results and caveats: The presence/absence analyses assumed that sequencing depth was roughly uniform across donors, and that assumption may not be true. In a later genetic analysis, a missense DCLRE1C variant was associated with V-gene and J-gene trimming of TCR beta chains, and the association was replicated in an independent cohort. A further reported finding was that TCR beta sequences accurately predicted the HLA-A and HLA-B alleles for most subjects in the first cohort. In a later analysis, the rate of TCR association differed among HLA loci, with DRB1 alleles having the most associated TCRs and HLA-C alleles having the fewest. The study gave a list of 150 to 200 TCR beta chains associated with cytomegalovirus. Because counts were too low, 15 or so rarely observed V segments, including chromosome 9 orphons, were excluded from the earlier analysis of around 640 of the donors. According to a later genetic analysis, donors in an Asian-associated ancestry cluster had fewer N-insertions in productive TCRs than the roughly 700-donor mean. According to a later analysis, parvovirus B19, influenza, CMV and Epstein-Barr virus appeared linked to several top co-occurrence clusters. In vitro tests confirmed that a few of the cytomegalovirus-associated TCR beta chains recognize cytomegalovirus antigens. Cytomegalovirus status was reported to be diagnosed by the classifier with high specificity and sensitivity in both the original and validation cohorts. When HLA alleles, especially DR and DQ, strongly co-occurred, TCR associations were difficult to assign to individual alleles. At a false discovery rate of 0.05, a later analysis linked some 17,000 TCR beta sequences to specific HLA alleles. Some IMGT-functional V segments, including TRBV6-2 and TRBV6-3, could not be distinguished by the 87-base-pair reads and were therefore excluded. Because some donors lacked HLA typing at each locus, the association tests relied only on the typed subset. Across donors, most TCR sequences were observed very rarely, whereas some public TCRs were present in many individuals. The sequencing pipeline was judged likely to have produced a cluster of highly shared sequence variants as a technical artifact. Immune exposure information for the cohort was limited to CMV serostatus. In a later analysis, HLA-associated TCR beta chains showed more clonal expansion and lower generation probabilities than non-associated chains that were equally common. In a later analysis, most CMV-associated TCR beta chains were found to appear HLA-restricted, with HLA associations seemingly driven largely by CMV exposure. Linkage disequilibrium might explain the correlated functional status among segregating V segments, but an unknown experimental factor could not be ruled out. An earlier analysis of 450 to 750 of the donors showed that most TCR beta V segments appeared in productive rearrangements either about 87% or about 30% of the time, which broadly matched IMGT annotations. It was suggested by the authors that the approach could potentially be generalized to other disease states and immunological phenotypes. In this cohort, only TCR beta chains were sequenced, and detectable features were limited by the absence of alpha or paired-chain data.

This clone was detected only a few times. The antigen this receptor binds is unknown. Per-base qualities were not stored, and no clone one base away is much larger. To prepare the library, the immunoSEQ multiplex PCR assay was applied. For the multiplex PCR, a mixture combining 60 forward primers for TCR Vbeta segments and 13 reverse primers for TCR Jbeta segments was used. The CDR3 region of rearranged TCR beta genes was amplified from genomic DNA by a multiplex PCR assay. On the Illumina HiSeq System, the amplified TCR beta libraries were sequenced as 87-base-pair reads. Per the source publication's procedure: A later analysis tallied about 77 million unique TCR beta chains across the roughly 610 repertoires, and about 12 million of those chains were shared by two or more donors. Raw reads were error-corrected and collapsed into unique sequences by a nearest-neighbor algorithm in which closely related sequences were merged to remove PCR and sequencing errors. To assign V, D and J gene segments, CDR3 sequences were aligned to IMGT reference sequences. For a sequence to be retained, a match of at least six nucleotides to both a V gene segment and a J gene segment was required. Rearrangements were classified as productive when the CDR3 lacked stop codons and remained in frame with V and J, and all other rearrangements were classified as non-productive. Following IMGT convention, CDR3 was defined as the stretch from the second conserved V-encoded cysteine to the conserved J-encoded phenylalanine. In an earlier analysis of 500 to 650 of the donors, sequences lacking an unambiguous match to a single V gene segment were excluded. An earlier analysis of 587 of the donors called V segments functional above 56.7% productive rearrangements and segregating when the between-donor standard deviation exceeded 5%. To diagnose cytomegalovirus status from the catalog of TCR beta chain sequences, a statistical classification framework was built. In a later analysis, TCR nucleotide sequences were compared against IMGT/GENE-DB human TR gene sequences so that V and J genes could be assigned. The TCRdist pipeline was used in a later analysis to assign CDR3 sequences and most-parsimonious VDJ recombination scenarios. In a later analysis, each TCR beta chain was defined by its CDR3 amino acid sequence together with its V-gene family, and reads without a unique V-gene family were excluded. As a way to deal with suspected cross-contamination and a sequencing artifact, a later analysis dropped approximately 570 nucleotide sequences that were highly shared and had low generation probability. For each public chain, a later analysis derived a clonal expansion index from normalized ranks of inferred template counts within each repertoire. Generation probabilities in a later analysis came from a VDJ recombination model fitted to out-of-frame rearrangements, and those results were checked against IGoR. In a later analysis, TCR-TCR, TCR-HLA and TCR-CMV co-occurrence was scored with hypergeometric tests, and a repertoire-size bias correction was applied to TCR pairs. To estimate false discovery rates, a later analysis permuted the HLA or CMV assignments 20 times. A later analysis grouped co-occurring TCRs with DBSCAN, adding TCRdist sequence similarity when clustering within HLA-allele-positive subsets. Repertoires with fewer than 30,000 or more than 120,000 public chains, plus five repertoires with anomalous nucleotide sharing, were excluded from co-occurrence clustering. Not all clones reach the TCRdb copy of this immuneACCESS table, which keeps in-frame sequences only. Checked studies attribute under half of the gap to unresolved V genes and leave the rest unexplained. V, J and clone size were drawn from that table, and D and trimming were deduced from the DNA. The sample data list 90,000 to 150,000 clones, and roughly 82% of these were observed just once. The ten top clones hold less than 6% of the sample.

The cohort consisted of 650 to 850 healthy bone marrow donors. All cohort members were sampled while nominally healthy, although unrecorded immune exposures were likely present. The donor tested CMV seropositive and was one of the 289 seropositive cohort members. Every donor gave a peripheral blood sample, and the peripheral blood mononuclear cells from that sample were used for TCR beta sequencing. The Qiagen DNeasy Blood Extraction Kit was used to extract genomic DNA from the blood cell samples. The germline V gene provides CDR1 KGHSH and CDR2 LQKENI. Trimming costs V 2 bases and J 0 bases, and their ends lie 17 bases apart. From its cysteine to its phenylalanine, the CDR3 spans 18 amino acids. Solely the CDR3 DNA is kept, with 54 bases framed from the first base.

This receptor chain uses TRBV18 and TRBJ1-5, with TRBD1 tentatively as D gene (6 bases match). Sequencing input: PBMCs. The source of this sequence is a man aged 18 to 35 in good health and CMV-seropositive. The DNA is as follows: TGTGCCAGCTCACCAGGGGACACCCAACCATATAGCAATCAGCCCCAGCATTTT. Its translation is CASSPGDTQPYSNQPQHF. Supplemented by the reference TRBV18 and TRBJ1-5 proteins around the CDR3, the complete variable domain is NAGVMQNPRHLVRRRGQEARLRCSPMKGHSHVYWYRQLPEEGLKFMVYLQKENIIDESGMPKERFSAEFPKEGPSILRIQQVVRGDSAAYFCASSPGDTQPYSNQPQHFGDGTRLSIL.